The 11 T cell receptor beta chains reported below all come from one sample, sequenced in a study of breast tumors, draining lymph nodes, adjacent tissues. Each CDR3 protein is one row after TCRdb ran MiXCR on the multiplex PCR reads. The table shows 150,000 to 200,000 distinct CDR3 sequences, with roughly 35% occurring only once. The lymph nodes were axillary draining lymph nodes from breast cancer patients. The sequenced sample consisted of axillary lymph node tissue. The receptor source for this set is a female donor with breast cancer. Some clones in this sample may be carry-over from other donors' samples.

The table lists this clonotype with a count of one. The CDR3 ends on some other residue instead of the conserved phenylalanine or tryptophan, so this is likely a read error. The DNA is omitted, as the CDR3 cannot be located on it reliably, and the CDR3 follows TCRdb's listing. The V call is TRBV7-2, the J call TRBJ2-1. The length of the CDR3 is 14 amino acids, counting both ends. Germline CDR1 and CDR2: SGHTA and FQGNSA. CDR3 region: CASSGAGLYNERFL.

The chain carries TRBV12-3 or TRBV12-4 and TRBJ2-6, with D maybe TRBD2 (6 bases). The germline V and J ends were trimmed by 5 bases and 0 bases, with 20 bases remaining between them. CDR3 length: 19 amino acids. DNA for the CDR3: TGTGCCAGCAGTGACGCCCTTGGCACCGGGGGCTCTGGGGCCAACGTCCTGACTTTC. Translating gives CASSDALGTGGSGANVLTF.

With respect to this clonotype: This is likely a read error, given that the CDR3 carries no conserved phenylalanine or tryptophan at its end. No DNA is shown, since the ends of the CDR3 on it are uncertain; the CDR3 is the one TCRdb lists. The rearrangement uses TRBV20-1 and TRBJ1-6. The germline V gene has CDR1 DFQATT and CDR2 SNEGSKA (reference sequence). The CDR3 region is 9 residues in length, termini included. This CDR3 is CSAARQSSL.

The chain is built from TRBV6-2 or TRBV6-3 and TRBJ2-2; D unresolved. The CDR3 is 12 residues long. Germline V gene data show CDR1 as MNHEY and CDR2 as SVGEGT. Between the trimmed V and J ends, which lost 2 bases and 7 bases, there was a span of 5 bases. CDR3 DNA sequence: TGTGCCAGCAGTTACCGGCGCGGGGAGCTGTTTTTT. This translates into CASSYRRGELFF.

To note about this clonotype: Given a much more abundant clone one base away, this may be a read error. The chain joins TRBV5-1 to TRBJ2-5; TRBD1 aligns across 9 bases. The germline V gene encodes CDR1 SGHRS and CDR2 YFSETQ. The V segment lost 3 bases and the J segment 8 bases; nucleotides outside the gene matches: 8. The CDR3 runs 14 residues. The CDR3 reads CASSWRTGADTQYF. The CDR3 DNA reads as TGCGCCAGCAGCTGGAGGACAGGGGCAGACACCCAGTACTTC.

This clonotype was counted ten times or more. The V gene is TRBV19, the J gene TRBJ2-1; D not certain. Germline CDR1 is LNHDA and CDR2 is SQIVND (reference sequence). The CDR3 extends over 16 amino acids. Trimming removed 2 bases from V and 6 bases from J, with 17 bases in between. CDR3 loop: CASSILSETFINEQFF. In DNA, the CDR3 is TGTGCCAGTAGTATACTCTCTGAGACTTTCATCAATGAGCAGTTCTTC.

As concerns this clonotype: Just one base apart from a much larger clone, this may be a read error. The genes are TRBV5-1 and TRBJ2-3, with 8 bases matching TRBD2. The V gene's germline CDR1 is SGHRS and CDR2 YFSETQ. This CDR3 contains 15 residues. Trimming at V came to 0 bases and at J to 5 bases, leaving 5 bases not matched to a gene. The CDR3 coding sequence is TGCGCCAGCAGCTTGGCGGGGGGGCTGGGAGATACGCAGTATTTT. Encoded protein: CASSLAGGLGDTQYF.

This clonotype was detected many times. The rearrangement links TRBV12-3 or TRBV12-4 to TRBJ1-4; a possible D gene is TRBD1 (6 bases). The V end lost 3 bases, the J end lost 13 bases, and 21 bases lay between the germline ends. The CDR3 is 15 residues long. The CDR3 coding sequence is TGTGCCAGCAGTTTTGGGGGGGGCTTTGGGAGAGGACTGTTTTTT. Translated: CASSFGGGFGRGLFF.

In this sample, this clonotype turned up many times. The V gene is TRBV4-2, the J gene TRBJ2-4, with 7 bases aligning to TRBD1. Trimming at V came to 1 base and at J to 3 bases, leaving 6 bases not matched to a gene. Germline V CDR1 and CDR2: LGHNA, YNFKEQ. This CDR3 region has 16 residues. This CDR3 is CASSQGSDRVKNIQYF. CDR3 nucleotides: TGTGCCAGCAGCCAAGGCTCCGACAGGGTCAAAAACATTCAGTACTTC.

This rearrangement joins TRBV28 to TRBJ1-1, with 8 bases matching TRBD1. The J segment lost 3 bases and the V segment lost 2 bases, leaving 14 bases of the junction unmatched. The CDR3 runs to 18 residues. CDR1 MDHEN and CDR2 SYDVKM come from the germline V gene. The CDR3 sequence is CASSLAFPAGGGYTEAFF. For the CDR3, the DNA is TGTGCCAGCAGTTTAGCTTTCCCTGCAGGGGGCGGTTACACTGAAGCTTTCTTT.

This clonotype occurred many times. The chain is built from TRBV6-5 and TRBJ1-6; 11 positions agree with TRBD1. The V segment lost 6 bases and the J segment 6 bases; nucleotides outside the gene matches: 16. Germline assignment: CDR1 MNHEY and CDR2 SVGAGI. This CDR3 has 19 residues. CDR3 sequence: CASSLQYPWGQGVNSPLHF. DNA for the CDR3: TGTGCCAGCAGCCTACAATACCCGTGGGGACAGGGGGTTAATTCACCCCTCCACTTT.